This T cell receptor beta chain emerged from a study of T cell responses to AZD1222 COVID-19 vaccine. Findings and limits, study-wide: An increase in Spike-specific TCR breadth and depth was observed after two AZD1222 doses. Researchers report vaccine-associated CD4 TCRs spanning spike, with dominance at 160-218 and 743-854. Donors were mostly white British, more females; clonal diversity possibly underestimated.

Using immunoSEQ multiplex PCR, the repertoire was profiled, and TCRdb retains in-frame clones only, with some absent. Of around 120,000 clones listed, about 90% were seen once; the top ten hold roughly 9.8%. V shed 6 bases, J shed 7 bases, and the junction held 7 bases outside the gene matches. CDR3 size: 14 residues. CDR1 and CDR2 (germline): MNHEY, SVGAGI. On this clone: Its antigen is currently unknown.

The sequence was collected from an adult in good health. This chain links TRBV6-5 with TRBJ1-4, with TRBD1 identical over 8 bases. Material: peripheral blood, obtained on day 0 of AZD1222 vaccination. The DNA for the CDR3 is TGTGCCAGCAGCCGCGACAGGGGCGGTGAAAAACTGTTTTTT. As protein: CASSRDRGGEKLFF.